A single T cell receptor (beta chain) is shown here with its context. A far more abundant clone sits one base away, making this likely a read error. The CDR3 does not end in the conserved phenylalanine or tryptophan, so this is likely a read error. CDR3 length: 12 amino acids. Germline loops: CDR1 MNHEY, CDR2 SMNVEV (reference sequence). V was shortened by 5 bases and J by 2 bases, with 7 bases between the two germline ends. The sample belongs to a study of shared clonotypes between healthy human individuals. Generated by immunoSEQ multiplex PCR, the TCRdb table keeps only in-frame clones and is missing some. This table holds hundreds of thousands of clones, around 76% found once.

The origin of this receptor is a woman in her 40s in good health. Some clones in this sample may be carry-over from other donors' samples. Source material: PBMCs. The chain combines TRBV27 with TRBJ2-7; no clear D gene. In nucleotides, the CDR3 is TGTGCCAGCAGTGGTGGGGCCTACGAGCAGTACTCC. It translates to CASSGGAYEQYS.